The 17 T cell receptor beta chains below all came from one sample that was sequenced in a study of blood T cell repertoires in COVID-19 (dated by TCRdb to between 2020 and 2021). To prepare the library, the immunoSEQ multiplex PCR assay was applied. In TCRdb, the immuneACCESS table is reduced to in-frame sequences with V and J assigned. These tables do not hold every clone; where another copy was compared, an unresolved V gene accounts for under half, and the others remain unexplained. The sample table lists over 30,000 clones, about nine tenths of them with a count of one. The leading ten clones occupy roughly an eighth of the sample. Sequenced: peripheral blood. These receptors were obtained from a human donor with active COVID-19. The donor label of this sample is uncertain.

The V and J genes are TRBV7-8 and TRBJ1-6, with D perhaps TRBD1 (5 bases). This CDR3 is 16 amino acids long. The germline V gene has CDR1 SGHVS and CDR2 FQNEAQ. V was trimmed by 0 bases and J by 4 bases, leaving 10 bases between them. The CDR3: CASSLAGTLYNSPLHF. The CDR3, as DNA: TGTGCCAGCAGCTTAGCAGGGACTCTTTATAATTCACCCCTCCACTTT. Supplemented by reference TRBV7-8 and TRBJ1-6, the full variable domain reads GAGVSQSPRYKVAKRGQDVALRCDPISGHVSLFWYQQALGQGPEFLTYFQNEAQLDKSGLPSDRFFAERPEGSVSTLKIQRTQQEDSAVYLCASSLAGTLYNSPLHFGNGTRLTVT.

The chain joins TRBV5-1 to TRBJ2-5; possibly TRBD1 for D (6 bases). CDR1 is SGHRS, CDR2 YFSETQ, per germline. This CDR3 contains 15 residues. V was shortened by 4 bases and J by 5 bases, with 18 bases between the two germline ends. DNA for the CDR3: TGCGCCAGCAGCCAAACAGGGCTTTCCGCGGAGACCCAGTACTTC. It translates to CASSQTGLSAETQYF.

The genes are TRBV15 and TRBJ1-2, with TRBD1 matching 12 bases. The J segment lost 2 bases and the V segment lost 1 base, leaving 2 bases of the junction unmatched. The germline gives CDR1 LNHNV, CDR2 YYDKDF (reference sequence). There are 16 residues in the CDR3. CDR3 amino acids: CATSRVGTGGNYGYTF. The CDR3 DNA reads TGTGCCACCAGCAGAGTCGGGACAGGGGGCAACTATGGCTACACCTTC.

The chain combines TRBV5-6 with TRBJ2-7; 10 bases are a match to TRBD1. The CDR3 contains 14 residues. V lost 4 bases, J lost 3 bases, and 4 bases stayed unmatched. The germline gives CDR1 SGHDT, CDR2 YYEEEE. The CDR3, as DNA: TGTGCCAGCAGCCCCGGGACAGGGGACTACGAGCAGTACTTC. It is translated as CASSPGTGDYEQYF.

This sequence joins TRBV6-6 and TRBJ2-1; D is possibly TRBD1 (6 bases). There are 15 residues in the CDR3. CDR1 is MNHNY and CDR2 is SVGAGI in the germline V gene (reference sequence). The ends were cut back, 6 bases at V and 3 bases at J, with 15 bases in the middle. The DNA for the CDR3 is TGTGCCAGCAGAGACCGGGACAAAGGCTACAATGAGCAGTTCTTC. It specifies CASRDRDKGYNEQFF.

This clone was counted a few times. This chain uses TRBV18 with TRBJ2-7; 8 nucleotides align to TRBD1. V lost 6 bases, J lost 3 bases, and 4 bases stayed unmatched. Germline lookup yields CDR1 KGHSH and CDR2 LQKENI. This CDR3 has 13 amino acids. The DNA for the CDR3 is TGTGCCAGCTCTCTCGGACAGGGCTACGAGCAGTACTTC. It encodes CASSLGQGYEQYF.

This clone came up once. This chain joins TRBV5-1 and TRBJ2-3; 9 bases are a match to TRBD2. The CDR3 extends over 16 amino acids. V gave up 2 bases and J gave up 8 bases; unmatched junction bases: 12. The germline V gene has CDR1 SGHRS and CDR2 YFSETQ. CDR3 sequence: CASSFTGTSRAGTQYF. CDR3 DNA: TGCGCCAGCAGCTTTACCGGGACTAGCAGGGCGGGTACGCAGTATTTT.

This chain joins TRBV19 and TRBJ1-2; D remains unclear. CDR3 length: 14 amino acids. V was shortened by 3 bases and J by 1 base, with 9 bases between the two germline ends. The germline gives CDR1 LNHDA, CDR2 SQIVND (reference sequence). The CDR3 here is CASSIPQLNYGYTF. In DNA, the CDR3 is TGTGCCAGTAGTATTCCACAGCTTAACTATGGCTACACCTTC.

J is TRBJ1-5 and V is TRBV13; TRBD1 aligns across 9 bases. This CDR3 contains 15 residues. CDR1 and CDR2 (germline): PRHDT, FYEKMQ (reference sequence). The V and J ends lost 0 bases and 6 bases, in that order; junction bases with no gene match: 3. CDR3 amino acids: CASSLGQGAFQPQHF. The CDR3 DNA reads TGTGCCAGCAGCTTAGGACAGGGGGCTTTTCAGCCCCAGCATTTT.

V gene TRBV7-2 combines with J gene TRBJ1-1, with D tentatively TRBD1 (5 bases). CDR3 length: 14 amino acids. V dropped 1 base and J dropped 5 bases, with 11 bases sitting between them. Germline V gives CDR1 SGHTA, CDR2 FQGNSA. CDR3 residues: CASSLGPTVTEAFF. CDR3 nucleotides: TGTGCCAGCAGCTTAGGCCCGACAGTGACTGAAGCTTTCTTT.

The V gene is TRBV7-9, the J gene TRBJ2-1, with TRBD1 matching over 7 bases. The V segment lost 6 bases and the J segment 6 bases; nucleotides outside the gene matches: 8. Germline CDR1 and CDR2: SEHNR and FQNEAQ (reference sequence). The CDR3 length is 14 residues. The chain's CDR3 is CASSPGQPFNEQFF. The CDR3 nucleotides are TGTGCCAGCAGTCCGGGACAGCCGTTCAATGAGCAGTTCTTC.

The chain couples TRBV9 to TRBJ1-5; 8 nucleotides line up with TRBD1. The CDR3 spans 15 residues. J gave up 7 bases and V 0 bases, and 6 bases lay outside the gene matches. Germline lookup yields CDR1 SGDLS and CDR2 YYNGEE. The CDR3, as DNA: TGTGCCAGCAGCGTAGGTCAGGGGGCACGACAGCCCCAGCATTTT. Encoded protein: CASSVGQGARQPQHF.

This clone was counted a single time. The chain employs TRBV5-4 and TRBJ2-1; 9 bases are shared with TRBD2. From germline, CDR1 is SGHNT and CDR2 YYREEE (reference sequence). Trimming removed 5 bases from V and 1 base from J; junction bases left unmatched: 4. The length of the CDR3 is 15 residues. The CDR3, as DNA: TGTGCCAGCAGTTCCGCGGGGGGGTCCTACAATGAGCAGTTCTTC. This codes for CASSSAGGSYNEQFF.

This sequence joins TRBV12-3 or TRBV12-4 and TRBJ1-1; D is undetermined. The CDR3 loop spans 13 amino acids. The ends were cut back, 3 bases at V and 5 bases at J, with 10 bases in the middle. DNA for the CDR3: TGTGCCAGCAGTTTGGATTTAGCAACTGAAGCTTTCTTT. Protein product: CASSLDLATEAFF.

The V and J genes are TRBV10-3 and TRBJ1-1; TRBD1 aligns across 12 bases. Germline loops: CDR1 ENHRY, CDR2 SYGVKD. This CDR3 region has 14 residues. Trimming at V came to 4 bases and at J to 4 bases, leaving 1 base not matched to a gene. The CDR3 coding sequence is TGTGCCATCAGTGGGGGACAGGGGGCCACTGAAGCTTTCTTT. Translation: CAISGGQGATEAFF.

CDR3 amino acids: CASSYSGTSTDTQYF. The CDR3 nucleotides are TGTGCCAGCAGTTACTCCGGGACATCCACAGATACGCAGTATTTT. The chain uses TRBV6-5 and TRBJ2-3; D is possibly TRBD1 (6 bases). Germline loops: CDR1 MNHEY, CDR2 SVGAGI. With 0 bases removed from V and 2 bases from J, the gap between germline ends came to 9 bases. CDR3 length equals 15 residues.

This clone was detected only once. V gene TRBV19 combines with J gene TRBJ2-3; D might be TRBD1 (5 bases). Per the germline V gene, CDR1 is LNHDA and CDR2 is SQIVND (reference sequence). V was pared by 0 bases and J by 1 base, with 11 bases between. The CDR3 consists of 16 residues. CDR3 sequence: CASSIDTGRGTDTQYF. Here the CDR3 DNA reads TGTGCCAGTAGTATAGATACAGGACGAGGCACAGATACGCAGTATTTT. Filled out from reference TRBV19 and TRBJ2-3, the complete variable domain reads DGGITQSPKYLFRKEGQNVTLSCEQNLNHDAMYWYRQDPGQGLRLIYYSQIVNDFQKGDIAEGYSVSREKKESFPLTVTSAQKNPTAFYLCASSIDTGRGTDTQYFGPGTRLTVL.